This entry lists 14 T cell receptor beta chains sequenced from one sample in a study of cytomegalovirus exposure and HLA in healthy donors. A multiplex PCR was run with 60 Vbeta primers and 13 Jbeta primers. Only in-frame clones appear in the TCRdb table, and some are missing; sequencing was by immunoSEQ multiplex PCR. The data show about 140,000 clones, roughly 70% seen once. Source material: PBMCs. Source of these receptors: a middle-aged woman in good health and CMV-seronegative.

A note on this clone: One end of the junction does not line up with germline, which may come from a read error. The chain has TRBV7-8 and TRBJ1-1, with D maybe TRBD1 (6 bases). The length of the CDR3 is 12 residues. Looked up from germline, CDR1 is SGHVS and CDR2 is FQNEAQ. The CDR3 nucleotides read TGTGCCAGCAGCATCGGACAGACTGGAGCTTTCTTT. Encoded protein: CASSIGQTGAFF.

The gene calls are TRBV15 and TRBJ2-3; D unresolved. This CDR3 is built from 13 residues. Germline V gene lookup returns CDR1 LNHNV and CDR2 YYDKDF (reference sequence). V lost 0 bases to trimming and J lost 4 bases, with 5 bases between them. The CDR3 DNA sequence: TGTGCCACCAGCAGAGATCTAGCAGATACGCAGTATTTT. It codes for CATSRDLADTQYF.

The rearrangement joins TRBV6-5 to TRBJ2-5; a possible D gene is TRBD2 (6 bases). The CDR3 runs 14 residues. Germline loops: CDR1 MNHEY, CDR2 SVGAGI. V lost 6 bases, J lost 4 bases, and 15 bases lay in between. The CDR3 coding sequence is TGTGCCAGCAGCCCCTCTTTAGCGGCAGAGACCCAGTACTTC. Translation: CASSPSLAAETQYF.

V is TRBV6-6 and J is TRBJ1-6; D gene ambiguous. The CDR3 runs 15 residues. Looked up from germline, CDR1 is MNHNY and CDR2 is SVGAGI (reference sequence). The V gene lost 3 bases and the J gene lost 0 bases, with 6 bases spanning the gap. CDR3 DNA: TGTGCCAGCAGTTATGGAGTCTCCTATAATTCACCCCTCCACTTT. It encodes CASSYGVSYNSPLHF.

This chain joins TRBV10-3 and TRBJ2-1; tentative D call: TRBD1 (5 bases). V lost 3 bases and J lost 7, with 7 bases in between. Germline lookup yields CDR1 ENHRY and CDR2 SYGVKD. The CDR3 runs to 12 residues. As DNA, the CDR3 is TGTGCCATCAGTGAACGGACAAATGAGCAGTTCTTC. As protein: CAISERTNEQFF.

The genes are TRBV27 and TRBJ1-5; a possible D gene is TRBD1 (5 bases). Per germline, CDR1 MNHEY and CDR2 SMNVEV (reference sequence). The V end lost 0 bases, the J end lost 4 bases, and 13 bases lay between the germline ends. CDR3 length equals 16 residues. CDR3 protein: CASSLSAGNANQPQHF. The CDR3 DNA reads TGTGCCAGCAGTTTATCGGCAGGGAATGCGAATCAGCCCCAGCATTTT.

The rearrangement links TRBV19 to TRBJ2-6; 8 nucleotides agree with TRBD2. Germline V gene sequence: CDR1 LNHDA, CDR2 SQIVND (reference sequence). The CDR3 length is 15 residues. V was clipped by 7 bases and J by 0 bases; unmatched bases: 2. CDR3 in DNA: TGTGCCAGTACGGGGGGGGGCTCTGGGGCCAACGTCCTGACTTTC. Protein sequence: CASTGGGSGANVLTF. The full variable domain, with the rest looked up from reference TRBV19 and TRBJ2-6, is DGGITQSPKYLFRKEGQNVTLSCEQNLNHDAMYWYRQDPGQGLRLIYYSQIVNDFQKGDIAEGYSVSREKKESFPLTVTSAQKNPTAFYLCASTGGGSGANVLTFGAGSRLTVL.

The V call is TRBV19, the J call TRBJ1-4; 7 bases line up with TRBD1. J lost 7 bases, V lost 3 bases, and 11 bases had no gene match. Germline V lookup: CDR1 LNHDA, CDR2 SQIVND (reference sequence). The CDR3 extends over 16 amino acids. CDR3 residues: CASSIRGGLKPEKLFF. CDR3 DNA sequence: TGTGCCAGTAGTATTAGAGGGGGCCTCAAACCTGAAAAACTGTTTTTT.

The rearrangement joins TRBV5-6 to TRBJ1-6; 10 bases match TRBD1. The V and J ends lost 0 bases and 10 bases, in that order; junction bases with no gene match: 1. CDR1 SGHDT and CDR2 YYEEEE come from the germline V gene. This CDR3 has 14 amino acids. The CDR3 protein is CASSLVGQGSPLHF. DNA for the CDR3: TGTGCCAGCAGCTTGGTGGGACAGGGGTCACCCCTCCACTTT.

The chain uses TRBV6-5 and TRBJ2-1, with a possible D match to TRBD2 (6 bases). Germline assignment: CDR1 MNHEY and CDR2 SVGAGI. V dropped 5 bases and J dropped 0 bases, with 11 bases sitting between them. The CDR3 contains 15 residues. CDR3 sequence reads: CASSRRESSYNEQFF. CDR3 nucleotides: TGTGCCAGCAGTCGTCGGGAGAGCTCCTACAATGAGCAGTTCTTC.

The CDR3: CASSPSAGNTIYF. The CDR3 DNA sequence: TGTGCCAGCAGCCCTTCGGCTGGAAACACCATATATTTT. V is TRBV9 and J is TRBJ1-3; D gene unclear. V was shortened by 4 bases and J by 2 bases, with 7 bases between the two germline ends. Germline values: CDR1 SGDLS, CDR2 YYNGEE. The CDR3 consists of 13 residues.

Turning to this clone: At one of its ends the junction is not consistent with the germline gene, which may arise from a read error. This chain links TRBV7-9 with TRBJ2-7; D may be TRBD2 (6 bases). The CDR3 totals 16 residues. Per germline, CDR1 SEHNR and CDR2 FQNEAQ (reference sequence). The CDR3 DNA reads as TGTTCCAGCAGCGAAACTTCGGGAGTTTGGTTCTACGAGCAGTACTTC. It codes for CSSSETSGVWFYEQYF.

The V call is TRBV18, the J call TRBJ2-7, with TRBD1 matching 9 bases. The germline CDR1 and CDR2 sequences are KGHSH and LQKENI. V shed 3 bases and J 2 bases; nucleotides not matched to a gene: 5. The length of the CDR3 is 15 residues. The CDR3 bases are TGTGCCAGCTCACCTGGGGACAGGGCCGCCTACGAGCAGTACTTC. Protein product: CASSPGDRAAYEQYF.

This sequence joins TRBV15 and TRBJ1-2; D may be TRBD1 (5 bases). Trimming took off 5 bases at V and 6 bases at J, with 10 bases between the two ends. The germline gives CDR1 LNHNV, CDR2 YYDKDF (reference sequence). The CDR3 has 12 residues. The CDR3 nucleotides read TGTGCCACCAGCGGGCAGGGTAATGGCTACACCTTC. Amino acids: CATSGQGNGYTF.